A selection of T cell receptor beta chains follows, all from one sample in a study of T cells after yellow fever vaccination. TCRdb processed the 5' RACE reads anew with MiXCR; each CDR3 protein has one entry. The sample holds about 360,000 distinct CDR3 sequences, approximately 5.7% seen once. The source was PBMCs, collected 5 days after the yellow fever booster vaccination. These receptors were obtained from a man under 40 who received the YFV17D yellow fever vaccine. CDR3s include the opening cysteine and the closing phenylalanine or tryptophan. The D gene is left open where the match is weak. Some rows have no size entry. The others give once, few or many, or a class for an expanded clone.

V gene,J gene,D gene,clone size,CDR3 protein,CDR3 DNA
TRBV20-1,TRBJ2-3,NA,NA,CSARGGLTDTQYF,TGCAGTGCTAGAGGCGGCTTGACAGATACGCAGTATTTT
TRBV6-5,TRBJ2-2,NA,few,CASSYGGNTGELFF,TGTGCCAGCAGTTATGGAGGGAACACCGGGGAGCTGTTTTTT
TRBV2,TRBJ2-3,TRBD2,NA,CASSGASGSKNTQYF,TGTGCCAGCAGTGGGGCCAGCGGGAGTAAGAATACGCAGTATTTT
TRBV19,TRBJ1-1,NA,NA,CASSIGREAFF,TGTGCCAGTAGTATAGGGCGTGAAGCTTTCTTT
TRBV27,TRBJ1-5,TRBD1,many,CASSSLDRGSQPQHF,TGTGCCAGCAGTTCATTGGACAGGGGATCCCAGCCCCAGCATTTT
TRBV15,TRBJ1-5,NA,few,CATSRDLSGQPQHF,TGTGCCACCAGCAGAGATCTCTCCGGTCAGCCCCAGCATTTT
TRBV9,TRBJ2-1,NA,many,CASSVAPLRRGYEQFF,TGTGCCAGCAGCGTAGCTCCCTTGCGGAGGGGCTATGAGCAGTTCTTC
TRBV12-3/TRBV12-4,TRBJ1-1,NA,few,CASSYGATEAFF,TGTGCCAGCAGTTACGGGGCTACTGAAGCTTTCTTT
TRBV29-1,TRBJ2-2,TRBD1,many,CSVYRGRKVGELFF,TGCAGCGTTTACAGGGGAAGAAAGGTCGGGGAGCTGTTTTTT
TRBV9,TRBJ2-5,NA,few,CASSGRGGQETQYF,TGTGCCAGCAGCGGAAGAGGGGGGCAAGAGACCCAGTACTTC
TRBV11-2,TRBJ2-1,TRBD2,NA,CASSQRRSGIYSYNEQFF,TGTGCCAGCAGCCAACGGCGTAGCGGGATCTACTCCTACAATGAGCAGTTCTTC
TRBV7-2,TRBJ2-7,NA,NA,CASSFRGGEQYF,TGTGCCAGCAGCTTCCGAGGGGGCGAGCAGTACTTC
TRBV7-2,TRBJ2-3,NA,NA,CASSPTTINADTQYF,TGTGCCAGCAGCCCGACCACAATTAACGCAGATACGCAGTATTTT
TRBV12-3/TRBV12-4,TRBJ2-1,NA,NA,CASRGGGTEQFF,TGTGCCAGCAGGGGGGGAGGGACAGAGCAGTTCTTC
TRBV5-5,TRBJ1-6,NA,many,CASSWGGGVPSPLHF,TGTGCCAGCAGCTGGGGTGGAGGGGTACCTTCACCCCTCCACTTT
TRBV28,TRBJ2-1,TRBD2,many,CASTLTSQDEQFF,TGTGCCAGCACCCTGACTAGCCAGGATGAGCAGTTCTTC